The 22 T cell receptor beta chains given below trace back to one sample, sequenced in a study of T cells after somatic rescue of genetic block. Here immunoSEQ multiplex PCR was the method, and the copy in TCRdb shows in-frame clones only, minus some. The table shows under 150,000 clones, with 80% to 95% occurring only once. Sequenced material: peripheral blood mononuclear cells (PBMCs). The receptor source for this set is a woman aged 18-29 years.

V usage is TRBV6-1 and J usage is TRBJ2-7; 13 nucleotides align to TRBD2. V shed 3 bases and J 4 bases; nucleotides not matched to a gene: 0. The germline V gene encodes CDR1 MNHNS and CDR2 SASEGT. CDR3 length: 14 amino acids. CDR3 loop: CASSETSGGYEQYF. CDR3 DNA sequence: TGTGCCAGCAGTGAGACTAGCGGGGGGTACGAGCAGTACTTC.

This chain uses TRBV11-2 with TRBJ2-7; TRBD1 aligns across 7 bases. This CDR3 is 14 amino acids long. From germline, CDR1 is SGHAT and CDR2 FQNNGV. V lost 3 bases, J lost 2 bases, and 4 bases stayed unmatched. The CDR3 DNA is TGTGCCAGCAGCTTGGGCAGGGGGACCTACGAGCAGTACTTC. Amino acid sequence: CASSLGRGTYEQYF.

This rearrangement joins TRBV5-1 to TRBJ1-2; D gene unclear. CDR1 and CDR2 from the germline V gene are SGHRS and YFSETQ. The V gene lost 0 bases and the J gene lost 5 bases, with 8 bases spanning the gap. This CDR3 has 13 residues. The CDR3 sequence is CASSLATGYGYTF. The CDR3 DNA reads as TGCGCCAGCAGCTTGGCCACGGGGTATGGCTACACCTTC.

The rearrangement links TRBV5-1 to TRBJ2-5; D not certain. The CDR3 runs 12 residues. Trimming cost V 4 bases and J 5 bases, with 9 bases left between them. Germline V gives CDR1 SGHRS, CDR2 YFSETQ. The CDR3 here is CASSPPGETQYF. The DNA of the CDR3 is TGCGCCAGCAGCCCCCCCGGGGAGACCCAGTACTTC.

V usage is TRBV6-1 and J usage is TRBJ1-5, with D perhaps matching TRBD1 (5 bases). Trimming removed 1 base at V and 2 bases at J, with 9 bases between. The germline gives CDR1 MNHNS, CDR2 SASEGT. The CDR3 is 15 amino acids. The CDR3 loop reads CASSEVGEGNQPQHF. The CDR3 region has the DNA TGTGCCAGCAGTGAAGTAGGGGAGGGCAATCAGCCCCAGCATTTT.

V gene TRBV16 combines with J gene TRBJ1-1; unclear D gene. Germline assignment: CDR1 KGHSY and CDR2 FQNENV. This CDR3 contains 13 residues. V lost 0 bases to trimming and J lost 0 bases, with 2 bases between them. CDR3 protein: CASSQSVNTEAFF. The CDR3 DNA is TGTGCCAGCAGCCAATCGGTGAACACTGAAGCTTTCTTT.

This clone showed up just once. The J gene is TRBJ1-3, the V gene TRBV19; D not resolved. This CDR3 comprises 13 residues. Trimming took 7 bases from V and 2 from J, leaving 9 bases between them. The germline V gene has CDR1 LNHDA and CDR2 SQIVND (reference sequence). CDR3 in DNA: TGTGCCAGTAAAAACGGCGCTGGAAACACCATATATTTT. Amino acid sequence: CASKNGAGNTIYF.

The chain has TRBV27 and TRBJ1-1, with 8 bases lining up with TRBD1. Trimming cost V 8 bases and J 9 bases; bases outside gene matches: 11. Per the germline V gene, CDR1 is MNHEY and CDR2 is SMNVEV (reference sequence). The CDR3 is 13 residues long. The CDR3 region is CASSLGQGVKAFF. In nucleotides, the CDR3 is TGTGCCAGCTCTCTCGGACAGGGCGTTAAAGCTTTCTTT.

J is TRBJ2-4 and V is TRBV11-2; D may be TRBD2 (5 bases). From germline, CDR1 is SGHAT and CDR2 FQNNGV. V lost 3 bases, J lost 6 bases, and 18 bases lay in between. CDR3 length: 16 amino acids. CDR3 amino acids: CASSLAMDRERNIQYF. In DNA, the CDR3 is TGTGCCAGCAGCTTGGCTATGGATAGGGAGAGAAACATTCAGTACTTC.

The chain links TRBV5-1 to TRBJ1-3; no clear D. Trimming shortened V by 0 bases and J by 2 bases, and 9 bases separated the two germline ends. The CDR3 is made up of 15 amino acids. Germline V gene sequence: CDR1 SGHRS, CDR2 YFSETQ. CDR3 sequence reads: CASSLAWGAGNTIYF. The CDR3, as DNA: TGCGCCAGCAGCTTGGCGTGGGGTGCTGGAAACACCATATATTTT.

The chain is built from TRBV6-1 and TRBJ2-7; TRBD2 agrees at 10 bases. The CDR3 contains 15 residues. After removal of 4 bases from V and 0 bases from J, the junction contained 3 bases not matched to a gene. CDR1 is MNHNS and CDR2 is SASEGT in the germline V gene. Here the CDR3 DNA reads TGTGCCAGCAGTGCTAGCGGGGGCACCTCCTACGAGCAGTACTTC. It specifies CASSASGGTSYEQYF.

The chain has TRBV7-2 and TRBJ2-7, with 7 bases lining up with TRBD2. The V gene's germline CDR1 is SGHTA and CDR2 FQGNSA. The CDR3 has 16 amino acids. Germline trimming cut 5 bases from V and 4 bases from J; bases unmatched to any gene: 14. The chain's CDR3 is CASSPGRAPNRYEQYF. The CDR3 nucleotides read TGTGCCAGCAGCCCTGGGAGGGCCCCTAATCGATACGAGCAGTACTTC.

This sequence joins TRBV11-3 and TRBJ1-1, with 8 bases lining up with TRBD1. CDR1 and CDR2 (germline): SGHNT, YENEEA. The CDR3 loop spans 17 amino acids. V lost 0 bases and J lost 5; bases outside the gene matches: 11. The CDR3 here is CASSLDSWQGAGTEAFF. Here the CDR3 DNA reads TGTGCCAGCAGCTTAGATAGTTGGCAGGGGGCAGGGACTGAAGCTTTCTTT.

This clone is a singleton in its sample. The chain links TRBV4-1 to TRBJ2-1; D is unclear. Trimming removed 0 bases from V and 8 bases from J, with 8 bases in between. Germline V lookup: CDR1 MGHRA, CDR2 YSYEKL. The CDR3 length is 13 residues. CDR3 DNA sequence: TGCGCCAGCAGCCAAGAAAATTCCCATGAGCAGTTCTTC. Translated: CASSQENSHEQFF.

The chain has TRBV7-9 and TRBJ2-7; unclear D gene. This CDR3 comprises 12 residues. Germline loops: CDR1 SEHNR, CDR2 FQNEAQ (reference sequence). The V gene lost 3 bases and the J gene lost 5 bases, with 8 bases spanning the gap. In DNA, the CDR3 is TGTGCCAGCAGCTTTCTAGTCCACGAGCAGTACTTC. Protein product: CASSFLVHEQYF.

The chain joins TRBV6-1 to TRBJ2-5; perhaps D is TRBD1 or TRBD2 (6 bases each). CDR3 length: 13 amino acids. Germline CDR1 reads MNHNS; CDR2 reads SASEGT. Trimming removed 8 bases from V and 1 base from J, with 11 bases in between. The CDR3 nucleotides read TGTGCCAGCGCACGGGGGCCCCAAGAGACCCAGTACTTC. Protein product: CASARGPQETQYF.

This sequence joins TRBV14 and TRBJ1-2, with a weak D call TRBD1 (5 bases). V was shortened by 2 bases and J by 0 bases, with 10 bases between the two germline ends. This CDR3 has 15 amino acids. Germline V gives CDR1 SGHDN, CDR2 FVKESK. CDR3 region: CASSQTGGANYGYTF. The CDR3 nucleotides read TGTGCCAGCAGCCAAACAGGTGGAGCTAACTATGGCTACACCTTC.

The chain joins TRBV7-8 to TRBJ1-2; D ambiguous. V was clipped by 5 bases and J by 4 bases, with 11 bases between them. The CDR3 consists of 13 residues. Germline V lookup: CDR1 SGHVS, CDR2 FQNEAQ. This CDR3 is CASSPTRSYGYTF. CDR3 DNA: TGTGCCAGCAGCCCCACCCGCTCCTATGGCTACACCTTC.

The chain has TRBV28 and TRBJ1-5; D is undetermined. The CDR3 length is 13 residues. Germline V gene data show CDR1 as MDHEN and CDR2 as SYDVKM. Trimming shortened V by 4 bases and J by 3 bases, and 7 bases separated the two germline ends. CDR3 region: CASSYGNNQPQHF. The CDR3 coding sequence is TGTGCCAGCAGTTACGGAAACAATCAGCCCCAGCATTTT. The full variable domain, completed using reference TRBV28 and TRBJ1-5, is DVKVTQSSRYLVKRTGEKVFLECVQDMDHENMFWYRQDPGLGLRLIYFSYDVKMKEKGDIPEGYSVSREKKERFSLILESASTNQTSMYLCASSYGNNQPQHFGDGTRLSIL.

The rearrangement joins TRBV4-1 to TRBJ2-4; 8 bases are a match to TRBD2. Germline CDR1 is MGHRA and CDR2 is YSYEKL. The V and J ends lost 2 bases and 3 bases, in that order; junction bases with no gene match: 12. The CDR3 length is 18 residues. CDR3 in amino acids: CASSQHLAGMGGKNIQYF. The DNA for the CDR3 is TGCGCCAGCAGCCAACACTTAGCGGGGATGGGGGGCAAAAACATTCAGTACTTC.

This clone was picked up one time. The V gene is TRBV30, the J gene TRBJ1-5; TRBD1 agrees at 9 bases. The germline V gene encodes CDR1 GTSNPN and CDR2 SVGIG (reference sequence). With V trimmed by 0 bases and J by 2 bases, 5 bases remained unmatched. The CDR3 runs to 16 residues. The CDR3 DNA follows: TGTGCCTGGAGTGTACCCGGGACAGGGCGCAATCAGCCCCAGCATTTT. It encodes CAWSVPGTGRNQPQHF.

This clone was seen once. V and J are TRBV30 and TRBJ1-1; 7 positions match TRBD1. Germline values: CDR1 GTSNPN, CDR2 SVGIG (reference sequence). V lost 3 bases, J lost 4 bases, and 8 bases stayed unmatched. CDR3 length: 14 amino acids. The CDR3: CAWRPRGRITEAFF. In DNA, the CDR3 is TGTGCCTGGAGACCCAGGGGGAGGATCACTGAAGCTTTCTTT.